What follows describes a single T cell receptor beta chain. No antigen is known for it. This CDR3 is built from 15 residues. V lost 1 base, J lost 0 bases, and 4 bases lay in between. Germline V gene sequence: CDR1 MNHNS, CDR2 SASEGT. This sample is part of a study of a mutant IDH1 vaccine in newly diagnosed glioma. Libraries were prepared by immunoSEQ multiplex PCR; TCRdb keeps only in-frame clonotypes and omits some of them. This table has 30,000 to 45,000 clones, about four fifths appearing once. Regarding time point: week 5, during vaccination. Each vaccine dose was 300 ug of mutant IDH1 20-mer peptide, with topical imiquimod.

The chain combines TRBV6-1 with TRBJ2-6; D gene ambiguous. The sample in question was PBMCs, obtained from a glioma patient whose treatment included an IDH1 peptide vaccine. The receptor's source is a man in his forties or fifties with glioma. CDR3 in DNA: TGTGCCAGCAGTGAAGGTGGCTCTGGGGCCAACGTCCTGACTTTC. The encoded protein is CASSEGGSGANVLTF.